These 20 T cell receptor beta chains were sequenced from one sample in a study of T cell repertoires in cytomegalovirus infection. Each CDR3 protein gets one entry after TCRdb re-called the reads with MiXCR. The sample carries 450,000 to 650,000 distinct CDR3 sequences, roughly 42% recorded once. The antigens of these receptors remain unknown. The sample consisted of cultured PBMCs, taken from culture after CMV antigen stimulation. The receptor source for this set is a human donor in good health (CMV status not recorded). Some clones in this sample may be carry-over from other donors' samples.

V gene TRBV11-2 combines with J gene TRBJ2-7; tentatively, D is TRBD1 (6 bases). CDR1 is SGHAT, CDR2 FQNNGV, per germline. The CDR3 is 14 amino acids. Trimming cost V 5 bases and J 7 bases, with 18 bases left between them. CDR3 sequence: CASSIGTMGREQYF. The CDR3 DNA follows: TGTGCCAGCAGCATCGGGACAATGGGTCGGGAGCAGTACTTC.

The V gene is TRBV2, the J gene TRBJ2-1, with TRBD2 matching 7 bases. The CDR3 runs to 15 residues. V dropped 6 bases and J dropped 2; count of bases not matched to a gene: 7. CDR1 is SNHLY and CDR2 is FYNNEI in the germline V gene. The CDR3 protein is CASRIRLAPYNEQFF. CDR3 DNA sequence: TGTGCCAGCAGGATACGACTAGCCCCCTACAATGAGCAGTTCTTC.

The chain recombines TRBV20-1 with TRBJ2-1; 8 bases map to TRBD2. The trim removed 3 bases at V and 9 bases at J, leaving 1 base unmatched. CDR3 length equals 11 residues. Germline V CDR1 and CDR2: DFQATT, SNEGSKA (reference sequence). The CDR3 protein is CSARRGVEQFF. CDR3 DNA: TGCAGTGCTAGGCGGGGGGTTGAGCAGTTCTTC.

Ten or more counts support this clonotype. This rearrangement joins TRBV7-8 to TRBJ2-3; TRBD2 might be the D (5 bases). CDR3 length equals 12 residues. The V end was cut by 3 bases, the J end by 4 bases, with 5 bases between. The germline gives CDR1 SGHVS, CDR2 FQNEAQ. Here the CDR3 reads CASSLEADTQYF. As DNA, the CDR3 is TGTGCCAGCAGCTTGGAGGCAGATACGCAGTATTTT.

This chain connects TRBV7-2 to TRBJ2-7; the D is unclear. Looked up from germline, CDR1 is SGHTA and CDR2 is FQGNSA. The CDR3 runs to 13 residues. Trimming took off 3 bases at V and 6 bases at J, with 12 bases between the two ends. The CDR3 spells CASSFRVLGEQYF. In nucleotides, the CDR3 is TGTGCCAGCAGCTTTAGGGTTCTCGGCGAGCAGTACTTC.

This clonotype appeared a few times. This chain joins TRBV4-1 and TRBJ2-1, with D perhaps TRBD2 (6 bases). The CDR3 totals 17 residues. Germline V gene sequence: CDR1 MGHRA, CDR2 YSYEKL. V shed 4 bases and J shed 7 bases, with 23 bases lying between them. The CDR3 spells CASSPRGTPRVPNEQFF. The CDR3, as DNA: TGCGCCAGCAGCCCGAGAGGGACTCCAAGAGTCCCAAATGAGCAGTTCTTC.

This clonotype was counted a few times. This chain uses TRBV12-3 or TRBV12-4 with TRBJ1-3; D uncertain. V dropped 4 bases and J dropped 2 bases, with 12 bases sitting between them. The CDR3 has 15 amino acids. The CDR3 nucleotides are TGTGCCAGCAGTTCAGGCACTTGGGCTGGAAACACCATATATTTT. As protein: CASSSGTWAGNTIYF.

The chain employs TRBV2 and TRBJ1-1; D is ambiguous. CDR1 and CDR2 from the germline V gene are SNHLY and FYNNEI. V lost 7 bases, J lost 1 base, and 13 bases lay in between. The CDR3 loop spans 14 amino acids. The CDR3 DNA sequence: TGTGCCAGCACCATAACGGGGAGGAACACTGAAGCTTTCTTT. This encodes CASTITGRNTEAFF.

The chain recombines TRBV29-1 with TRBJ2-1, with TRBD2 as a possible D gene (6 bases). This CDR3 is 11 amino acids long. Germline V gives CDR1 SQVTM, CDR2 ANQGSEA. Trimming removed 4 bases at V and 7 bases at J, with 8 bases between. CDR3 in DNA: TGCAGCGTTGCCCGGGAGAATGAGCAGTTCTTC. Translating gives CSVARENEQFF.

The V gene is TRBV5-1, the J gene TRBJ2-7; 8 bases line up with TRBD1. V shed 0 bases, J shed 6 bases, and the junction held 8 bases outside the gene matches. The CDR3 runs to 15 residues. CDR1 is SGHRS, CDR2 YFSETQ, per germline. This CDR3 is CASSLEGRTGREQYF. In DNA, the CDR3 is TGCGCCAGCAGCTTGGAGGGCCGGACAGGGCGCGAGCAGTACTTC.

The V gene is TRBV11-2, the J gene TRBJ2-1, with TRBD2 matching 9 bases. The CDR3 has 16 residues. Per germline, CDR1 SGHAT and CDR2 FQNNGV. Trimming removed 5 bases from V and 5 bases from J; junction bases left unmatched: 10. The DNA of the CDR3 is TGTGCCAGCAGCCATTACTCGCGGGGGGGAAACAATGAGCAGTTCTTC. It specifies CASSHYSRGGNNEQFF. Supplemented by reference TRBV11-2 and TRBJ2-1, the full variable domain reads EAGVAQSPRYKIIEKRQSVAFWCNPISGHATLYWYQQILGQGPKLLIQFQNNGVVDDSQLPKDRFSAERLKGVDSTLKIQPAKLEDSAVYLCASSHYSRGGNNEQFFGPGTRLTVL.

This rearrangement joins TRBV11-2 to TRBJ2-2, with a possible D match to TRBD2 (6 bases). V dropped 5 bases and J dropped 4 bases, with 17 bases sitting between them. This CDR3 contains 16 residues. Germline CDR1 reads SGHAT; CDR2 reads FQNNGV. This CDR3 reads CASSPTTGGRTGELFF. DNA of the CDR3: TGTGCCAGCAGCCCCACCACCGGGGGTCGCACCGGGGAGCTGTTTTTT.

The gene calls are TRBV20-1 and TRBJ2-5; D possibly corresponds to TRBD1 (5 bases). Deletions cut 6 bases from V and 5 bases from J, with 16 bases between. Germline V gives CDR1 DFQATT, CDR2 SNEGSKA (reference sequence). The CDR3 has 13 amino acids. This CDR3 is CSAPHEGVETQYF. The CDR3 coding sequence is TGCAGTGCCCCACATGAAGGGGTGGAGACCCAGTACTTC.

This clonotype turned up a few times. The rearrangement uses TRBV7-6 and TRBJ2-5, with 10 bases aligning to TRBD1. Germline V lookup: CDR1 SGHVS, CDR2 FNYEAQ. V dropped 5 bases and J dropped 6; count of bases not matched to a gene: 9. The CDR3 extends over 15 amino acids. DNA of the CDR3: TGTGCCAGCAGCCGAGACAGGGGGCTTGAAAAGACCCAGTACTTC. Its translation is CASSRDRGLEKTQYF.

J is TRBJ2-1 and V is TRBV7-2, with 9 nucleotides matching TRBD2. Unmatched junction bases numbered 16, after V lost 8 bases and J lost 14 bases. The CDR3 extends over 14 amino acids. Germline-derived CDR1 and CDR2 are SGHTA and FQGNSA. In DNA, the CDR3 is TGTGCCAGCCGCCCCCCCCCCGCGGGAGGGTTGGAGTTCTTC. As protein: CASRPPPAGGLEFF.

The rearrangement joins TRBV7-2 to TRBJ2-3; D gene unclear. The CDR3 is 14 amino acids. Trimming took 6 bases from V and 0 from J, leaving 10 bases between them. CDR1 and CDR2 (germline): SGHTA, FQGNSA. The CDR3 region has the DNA TGTGCCAGCAGACCCCTACCTAGCACAGATACGCAGTATTTT. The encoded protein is CASRPLPSTDTQYF. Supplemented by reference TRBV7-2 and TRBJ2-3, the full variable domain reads GAGVSQSPSNKVTEKGKDVELRCDPISGHTALYWYRQSLGQGLEFLIYFQGNSAPDKSGLPSDRFSAERTGGSVSTLTIQRTQQEDSAVYLCASRPLPSTDTQYFGPGTRLTVL.

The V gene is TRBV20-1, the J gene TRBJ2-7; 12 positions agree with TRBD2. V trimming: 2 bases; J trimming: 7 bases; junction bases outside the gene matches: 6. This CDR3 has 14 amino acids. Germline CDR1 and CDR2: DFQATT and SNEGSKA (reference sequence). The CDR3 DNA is TGCAGTGCTAGACTAGCGGGGGGGCGATCTGAGCAGTACTTC. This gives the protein CSARLAGGRSEQYF.

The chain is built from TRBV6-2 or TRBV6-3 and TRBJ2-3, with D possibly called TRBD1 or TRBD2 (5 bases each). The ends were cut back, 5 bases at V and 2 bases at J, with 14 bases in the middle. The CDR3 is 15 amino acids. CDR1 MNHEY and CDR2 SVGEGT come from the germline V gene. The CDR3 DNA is TGTGCCAGCAGTCCCCGGGACGGCCACACAGATACGCAGTATTTT. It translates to CASSPRDGHTDTQYF.

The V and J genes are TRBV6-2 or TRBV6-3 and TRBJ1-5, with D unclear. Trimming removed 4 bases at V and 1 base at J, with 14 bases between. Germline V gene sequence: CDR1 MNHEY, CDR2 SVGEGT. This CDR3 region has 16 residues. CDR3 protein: CASSFTVPTSNQPQHF. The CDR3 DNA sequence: TGTGCCAGCAGTTTTACCGTCCCCACAAGCAATCAGCCCCAGCATTTT.

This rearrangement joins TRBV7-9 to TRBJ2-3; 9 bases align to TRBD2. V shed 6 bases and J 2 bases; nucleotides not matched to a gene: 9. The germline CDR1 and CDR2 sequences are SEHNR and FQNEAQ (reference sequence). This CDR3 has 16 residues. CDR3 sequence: CASRPLSGGTTDTQYF. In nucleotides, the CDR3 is TGTGCCAGCAGACCTCTGAGCGGGGGGACCACAGATACGCAGTATTTT.